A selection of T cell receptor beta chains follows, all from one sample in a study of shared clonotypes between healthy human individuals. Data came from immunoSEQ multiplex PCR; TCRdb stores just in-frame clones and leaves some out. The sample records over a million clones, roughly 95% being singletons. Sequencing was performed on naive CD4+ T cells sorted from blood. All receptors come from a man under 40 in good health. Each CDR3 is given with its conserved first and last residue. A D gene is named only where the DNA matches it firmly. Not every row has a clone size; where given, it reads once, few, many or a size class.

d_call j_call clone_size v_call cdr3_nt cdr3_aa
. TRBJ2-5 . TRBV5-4 TGTGCCAGCAGGGTATGGACTACTAGGCGAGCCTATCAAGAGACCCAGTACTTC CASRVWTTRRAYQETQYF
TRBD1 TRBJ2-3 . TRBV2 TGTGCCAGCAGTGCCTGGGGACAGGGGGCATCGCGTAATACGCAGTATTTT CASSAWGQGASRNTQYF
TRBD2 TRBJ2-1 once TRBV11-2 TGTGCCAGCAGCACCCTAGCGGGGAAAGCGCCCAATGAGCAGTTCTTC CASSTLAGKAPNEQFF
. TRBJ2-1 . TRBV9 TGTGCCAGCAGCGTAAGCTCTAACTACAATGAGCAGTTCTTC CASSVSSNYNEQFF
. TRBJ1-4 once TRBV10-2 TGCGCCAGCAGTGAGTTGAGGACAAAAGGAAAACTGTTTTTT CASSELRTKGKLFF
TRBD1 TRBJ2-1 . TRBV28 TGTGCCAGCAGGGGGGACAGGGGGAGGACTAGCGTAGGCAATGAGCAGTTCTTC CASRGDRGRTSVGNEQFF
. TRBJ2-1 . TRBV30 TGTGCCTGGAGTGTACGAAGCGGGCCTGGGAATGAGCAGTTCTTC CAWSVRSGPGNEQFF
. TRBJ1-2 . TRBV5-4 TGTGCCAGCAGCTTAGACAGGAATGGCTACACCTTC CASSLDRNGYTF
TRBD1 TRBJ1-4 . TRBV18 TGTGCCAGCTCACCACGGAATGTGGGACAGGGGGCCACTAATGAAAAACTGTTTTTT CASSPRNVGQGATNEKLFF
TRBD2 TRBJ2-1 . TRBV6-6 TGTGCCAGCAGTCCGCTGACTAGCGATCTTGGGATTGAGCAGTTCTTC CASSPLTSDLGIEQFF